The next 9 T cell receptor beta chains were all read from a single sample in a study of identical twins. TCRdb reanalysed the 5' RACE reads using MiXCR and keeps one entry per CDR3 protein. The sample has more than 650,000 distinct CDR3 sequences, around 6.1% seen once. Sequenced: naive T cells sorted from blood. All receptors come from a man aged 18-30 years in good health.

This clonotype was seen at least ten times. V is TRBV12-3 or TRBV12-4 and J is TRBJ1-5; D not certain. The CDR3 is made up of 16 amino acids. Trimming pared 2 bases from V and 0 bases from J, leaving 11 bases between. CDR3 in DNA: TGTGCCAGCAGTTTACGTGGTGGAAATAGCAATCAGCCCCAGCATTTT. Its protein is CASSLRGGNSNQPQHF.

This clonotype was seen repeatedly, ten times or more. The chain is built from TRBV12-3 or TRBV12-4 and TRBJ2-1; 8 positions match TRBD1. This CDR3 is built from 15 residues. J was trimmed by 9 bases and V by 7 bases; bases with no gene match: 14. CDR3 nucleotide sequence: TGTGCCAGCAACGCCCTGGGACAGGATAACGGTGAGCAGTTCTTC. Translation gives CASNALGQDNGEQFF.

The J gene is TRBJ1-2, the V gene TRBV3-1, with D possibly TRBD1 on 6 matching bases. Germline V gene sequence: CDR1 LGHDT, CDR2 YNNKEL (reference sequence). The V end lost 1 base, the J end lost 7 bases, and 13 bases lay between the germline ends. The CDR3 sequence is 14 residues long. In nucleotides, the CDR3 is TGTGCCAGCAGCCAAGCCCGGGACATAAGTGGCTACACCTTC. It specifies CASSQARDISGYTF.

The genes are TRBV4-2 and TRBJ2-1; 9 bases are shared with TRBD1. V shed 0 bases and J 3 bases; nucleotides not matched to a gene: 3. The germline gives CDR1 LGHNA, CDR2 YNFKEQ. CDR3 length: 16 residues. Written as DNA, the CDR3 is TGTGCCAGCAGCCAAGAAGGGACAGGGAACTACAATGAGCAGTTCTTC. It yields the protein CASSQEGTGNYNEQFF.

The chain recombines TRBV6-1 with TRBJ2-1; TRBD2 aligns across 11 bases. The V gene end was trimmed by 7 bases and the J gene end by 5 bases; junction bases not matched to a gene: 7. The CDR3 is 15 residues long. Germline CDR1 is MNHNS and CDR2 is SASEGT. Here the CDR3 reads CASNKGGLADNEQFF. The DNA of the CDR3 is TGTGCCAGCAACAAAGGGGGACTAGCGGACAATGAGCAGTTCTTC.

This clonotype was found many times. The chain carries TRBV20-1 and TRBJ2-1; 9 bases match TRBD1. This CDR3 is built from 16 residues. Unmatched junction bases numbered 6, after V lost 0 bases and J lost 3 bases. Germline CDR1 DFQATT, CDR2 SNEGSKA (reference sequence). The CDR3 here is CSARDGGQGNYNEQFF. Written as DNA, the CDR3 is TGCAGTGCTAGAGATGGGGGACAGGGAAACTACAATGAGCAGTTCTTC.

The V call is TRBV7-9, the J call TRBJ2-2, with unresolved D. V was shortened by 3 bases and J by 7 bases, with 12 bases between the two germline ends. The CDR3 spans 14 residues. Germline values: CDR1 SEHNR, CDR2 FQNEAQ (reference sequence). Here the CDR3 DNA reads TGTGCCAGCAGCTTCTGGGGTTCAAGCGGGGAGCTGTTTTTT. Its translation is CASSFWGSSGELFF.

This clonotype appeared many times. CDR3 protein: CASSWTTGVLDTQYF. CDR3 nucleotides: TGCGCCAGCAGCTGGACCACAGGGGTCCTAGATACGCAGTATTTT. The rearrangement joins TRBV5-1 to TRBJ2-3, with 7 bases lining up with TRBD1. The CDR3 loop spans 15 amino acids. CDR1 and CDR2 (germline): SGHRS, YFSETQ. V lost 3 bases, J lost 5 bases, and 9 bases stayed unmatched.

The table lists this clonotype with many counts. The V call is TRBV12-3 or TRBV12-4, the J call TRBJ2-1; D call uncertain. The CDR3 has 15 residues. V lost 3 bases to trimming and J lost 0 bases, with 9 bases between them. The CDR3 sequence is CASSFVPSSYNEQFF. Written as DNA, the CDR3 is TGTGCCAGCAGTTTCGTCCCGAGCTCCTACAATGAGCAGTTCTTC.